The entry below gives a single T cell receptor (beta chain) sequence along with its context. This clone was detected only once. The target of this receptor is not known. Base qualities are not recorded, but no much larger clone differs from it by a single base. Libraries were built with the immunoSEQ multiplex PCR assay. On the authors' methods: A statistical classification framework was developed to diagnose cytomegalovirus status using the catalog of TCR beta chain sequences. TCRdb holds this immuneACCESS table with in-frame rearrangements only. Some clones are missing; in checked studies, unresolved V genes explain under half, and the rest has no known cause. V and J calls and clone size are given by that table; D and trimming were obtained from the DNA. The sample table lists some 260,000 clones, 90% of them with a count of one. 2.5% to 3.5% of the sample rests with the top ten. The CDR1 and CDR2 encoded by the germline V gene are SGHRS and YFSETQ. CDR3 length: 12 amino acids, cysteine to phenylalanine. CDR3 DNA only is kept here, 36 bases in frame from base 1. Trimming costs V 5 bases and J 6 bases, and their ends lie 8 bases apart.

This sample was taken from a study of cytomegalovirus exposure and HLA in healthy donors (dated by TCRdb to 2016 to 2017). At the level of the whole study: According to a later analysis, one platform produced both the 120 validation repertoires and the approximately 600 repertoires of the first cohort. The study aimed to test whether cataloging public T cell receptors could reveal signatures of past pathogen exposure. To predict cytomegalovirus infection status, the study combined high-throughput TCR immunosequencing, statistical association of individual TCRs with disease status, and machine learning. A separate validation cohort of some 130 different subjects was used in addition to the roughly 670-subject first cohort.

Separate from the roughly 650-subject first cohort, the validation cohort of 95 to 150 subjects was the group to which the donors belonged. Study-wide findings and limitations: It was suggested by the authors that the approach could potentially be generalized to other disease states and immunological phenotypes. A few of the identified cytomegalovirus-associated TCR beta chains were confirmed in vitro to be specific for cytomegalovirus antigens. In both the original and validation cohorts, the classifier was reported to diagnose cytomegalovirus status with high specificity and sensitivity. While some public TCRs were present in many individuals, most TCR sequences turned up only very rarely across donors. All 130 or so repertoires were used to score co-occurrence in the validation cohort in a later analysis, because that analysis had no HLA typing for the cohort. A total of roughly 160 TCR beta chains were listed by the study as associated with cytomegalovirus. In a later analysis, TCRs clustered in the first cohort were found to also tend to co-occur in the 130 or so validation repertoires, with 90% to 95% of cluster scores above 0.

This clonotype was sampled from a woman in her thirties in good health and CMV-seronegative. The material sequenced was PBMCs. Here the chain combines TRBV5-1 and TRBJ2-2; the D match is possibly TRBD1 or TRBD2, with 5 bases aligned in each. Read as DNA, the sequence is TGCGCCAGCAGTCCGGGGCCCGGGGAGCTGTTTTTT. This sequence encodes CASSPGPGELFF.